This T cell receptor (beta chain) was identified during a study of cytomegalovirus exposure and HLA in healthy donors. Overall study findings and caveats: The likely origin of a cluster of highly shared sequence variants was a sequencing artifact. One variant, a missense change in DCLRE1C, was linked in a later analysis to TCR beta V- and J-gene trimming. Data from an earlier analysis indicated that most TCR beta V segments were productive either about 87% or about 30% of the time.

A note on this clone: The target antigen is unknown.

Primers for the PCR totalled 60 Vbeta and 13 Jbeta. As handled by the study authors: In a later analysis, approximately 73 million unique TCR beta chains included roughly 11 million shared by two or more donors. Here immunoSEQ multiplex PCR was the method, and the copy in TCRdb shows in-frame clones only, minus some. V, J and clone size reflect that table, while D and trimming were determined from the DNA. The data contain fewer than 250,000 clones, nearly 80% of them singletons. The CDR3 has 22 amino acids. The junction had 23 bases not matched to a gene; V was cut back by 0 bases and J by 4 bases. This receptor was taken from a man aged 18 to 29 in good health and CMV-seronegative. The sample was PBMCs. The chain employs TRBV5-3 and TRBJ2-3, with TRBD2 identical over 10 bases. TRBV5-3 is an ORF, and what it does is uncertain. CDR3 sequence: CARSLDVNWLAGVISSPDTQYF. The CDR3 DNA is TGTGCCAGAAGCTTGGATGTTAATTGGCTAGCGGGAGTTATCAGCAGTCCAGATACGCAGTATTTT.